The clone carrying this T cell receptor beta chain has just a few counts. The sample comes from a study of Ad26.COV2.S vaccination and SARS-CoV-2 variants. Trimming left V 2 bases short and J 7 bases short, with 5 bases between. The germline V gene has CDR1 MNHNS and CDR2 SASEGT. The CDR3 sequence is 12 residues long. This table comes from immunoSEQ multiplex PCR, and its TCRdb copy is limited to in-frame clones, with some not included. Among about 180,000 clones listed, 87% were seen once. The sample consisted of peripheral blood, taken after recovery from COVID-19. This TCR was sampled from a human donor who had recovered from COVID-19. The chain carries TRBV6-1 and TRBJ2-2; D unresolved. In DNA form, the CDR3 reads TGTGCCAGCAGTGAAACAATCGGGGAGCTGTTTTTT. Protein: CASSETIGELFF.